This T cell receptor beta chain was sequenced in a study of T cells after posttransplantation cyclophosphamide. The study, taken as a whole, reports: Donor-recipient repertoire similarity was low at 1-2 months, rising over year one.

Deletions cut 5 bases from V and 7 bases from J, with 17 bases between. The CDR3 contains 15 residues. Germline CDR1 is MNHNS and CDR2 is SASEGT. On the day of bone marrow donation, the related graft donor provided peripheral blood. Repertoires were generated with immunoSEQ multiplex PCR, while TCRdb's copy carries only in-frame clones and drops some. Here the sample spans roughly 15,000 clones, around 74% being singletons. About this clone: Antigen specificity is unknown.

Sequencing was done on a sample of memory CD4+ T cells sorted from PBMCs. The sequence was collected from a middle-aged man. The chain carries TRBV6-1 and TRBJ1-4, with D possibly being TRBD1 (5 bases). The CDR3 bases are TGTGCCAGCAGTCTCCCATGGGCGGGGGGTGAAAAACTGTTTTTT. It yields the protein CASSLPWAGGEKLFF.